Each of the 30 T cell receptor beta chains below was sequenced from the same sample in a study of beta chain features in type 1 diabetes. Regarding the study as a whole: All four CD4+ subsets from Type 1 diabetes patients carried moderately but significantly shorter TCRB CDR3s.

Of the isolated RNA, all was reverse transcribed, and so the sequenced material was expressed TCRB transcripts. The table came from immunoSEQ multiplex PCR; TCRdb's copy has only in-frame clones and leaves some out. The top ten clones hold about 0.02% of a sample with 250,000 or so clones, more than 11% of them seen once. Their cognate antigens are unknown. Sequenced material: naive CD4+ T cells from blood. Every receptor here comes from a man aged 25-45 years with type 1 diabetes.

This chain joins TRBV6-6 and TRBJ2-7; weak D call: TRBD1 (5 bases). CDR1 is MNHNY and CDR2 is SVGAGI in the germline V gene (reference sequence). V shed 8 bases and J shed 1 base, with 12 bases lying between them. The CDR3 is made up of 13 amino acids. CDR3 coding DNA: TGTGCCAGCCTAAGTTCAGGGTCCTACGAGCAGTACTTC. Translated: CASLSSGSYEQYF.

A few counts support this clone. The chain links TRBV5-1 to TRBJ2-3; D call uncertain. V lost 3 bases and J lost 7, with 9 bases in between. Germline-derived CDR1 and CDR2 are SGHRS and YFSETQ. The CDR3 extends over 12 amino acids. CDR3 region: CASSSTDYTQYF. The DNA of the CDR3 is TGCGCCAGCAGCTCGACTGATTATACGCAGTATTTT.

This clone has a handful of counts. This chain links TRBV25-1 with TRBJ2-6; no definite D call. CDR1 MGHDK and CDR2 SYGVNS come from the germline V gene. This CDR3 region has 18 residues. Trimming stripped 0 bases from V and 0 bases from J, with 12 bases between. The CDR3 DNA sequence: TGTGCCAGCAGTGAATATGGCCGCCTTTACTCTGGGGCCAACGTCCTGACTTTC. As protein: CASSEYGRLYSGANVLTF.

This clone occurred a few times. The rearrangement links TRBV5-1 to TRBJ2-7, with D tentatively TRBD2 (6 bases). Looked up from germline, CDR1 is SGHRS and CDR2 is YFSETQ. The V and J ends lost 0 bases and 3 bases respectively, with 13 bases between them. The CDR3 contains 15 residues. CDR3 protein: CASSLEGDSLYEQYF. The CDR3 nucleotides read TGCGCCAGCAGCTTGGAAGGGGACTCTCTCTACGAGCAGTACTTC.

The chain employs TRBV27 and TRBJ1-1; a possible D gene is TRBD1 (6 bases). CDR1 and CDR2 (germline): MNHEY, SMNVEV (reference sequence). V dropped 4 bases and J dropped 3 bases, with 9 bases sitting between them. This CDR3 has 13 amino acids. CDR3 sequence reads: CASSYPGDTEAFF. The CDR3 bases are TGTGCCAGCAGTTACCCAGGGGACACTGAAGCTTTCTTT.

The chain employs TRBV7-9 and TRBJ2-1; D gene unclear. Per the germline V gene, CDR1 is SEHNR and CDR2 is FQNEAQ (reference sequence). The CDR3 contains 16 residues. V lost 4 bases to trimming and J lost 2 bases, with 15 bases between them. The CDR3 loop reads CASSSHFLAAYNEQFF. CDR3 DNA: TGTGCCAGCAGCTCCCACTTTTTGGCGGCCTACAATGAGCAGTTCTTC.

This clone was found a few times. The gene calls are TRBV30 and TRBJ1-3; maybe TRBD1 (6 bases). The CDR3 length is 15 residues. CDR1 and CDR2 from the germline V gene are GTSNPN and SVGIG (reference sequence). The V gene lost 5 bases and the J gene lost 0 bases, with 14 bases spanning the gap. CDR3 in amino acids: CAWSTGGHSGNTIYF. DNA of the CDR3: TGTGCCTGGTCTACTGGGGGCCACTCTGGAAACACCATATATTTT.

A remark on this clone: Other DNA sequences in the sample encode the same CDR3. J is TRBJ2-3 and V is TRBV18, with 8 bases identical to TRBD1. Trimming removed 3 bases from V and 2 bases from J; junction bases left unmatched: 4. Germline assignment: CDR1 KGHSH and CDR2 LQKENI. CDR3 length: 15 amino acids. The CDR3 is CASSPPTGATDTQYF. For the CDR3, the DNA is TGTGCCAGCTCACCTCCGACAGGGGCCACAGATACGCAGTATTTT.

This clone was observed a handful of times. This chain uses TRBV5-1 with TRBJ1-6; no clear D gene. The CDR3 sequence is 14 residues long. Germline lookup yields CDR1 SGHRS and CDR2 YFSETQ. Trimming removed 0 bases at V and 5 bases at J, with 6 bases between. The DNA for the CDR3 is TGCGCCAGCAGCTTGGATATCCATAATTCACCCCTCCACTTT. Translated, it gives CASSLDIHNSPLHF. The complete variable domain, with remaining parts taken from reference TRBV5-1 and TRBJ1-6, reads KAGVTQTPRYLIKTRGQQVTLSCSPISGHRSVSWYQQTPGQGLQFLFEYFSETQRNKGNFPGRFSGRQFSNSRSEMNVSTLELGDSALYLCASSLDIHNSPLHFGNGTRLTVT.

The V gene is TRBV9, the J gene TRBJ2-1; 7 bases are shared with TRBD2. Germline V gives CDR1 SGDLS, CDR2 YYNGEE. Unmatched junction bases numbered 3, after V lost 3 bases and J lost 9 bases. The CDR3 loop spans 12 amino acids. The CDR3 DNA reads as TGTGCCAGCAGCGCCTTAGCGGGTGAGCAGTTCTTC. Translating gives CASSALAGEQFF.

Notes on this clone: This sample also contains other DNA sequences that code for the same CDR3. V gene TRBV5-1 combines with J gene TRBJ2-6, with a possible D match to TRBD1 (6 bases). The CDR3 consists of 15 residues. Germline CDR1 is SGHRS and CDR2 is YFSETQ. V shed 4 bases and J shed 0 bases, with 8 bases lying between them. CDR3 region: CASSPTGSGANVLTF. As DNA, the CDR3 is TGCGCCAGCAGCCCGACAGGCTCTGGGGCCAACGTCCTGACTTTC. The variable domain in full, completed from reference TRBV5-1 and TRBJ2-6, reads KAGVTQTPRYLIKTRGQQVTLSCSPISGHRSVSWYQQTPGQGLQFLFEYFSETQRNKGNFPGRFSGRQFSNSRSEMNVSTLELGDSALYLCASSPTGSGANVLTFGAGSRLTVL.

CDR3 DNA sequence: TGTGCCAGCAGCGTAGCCGGGGGGGGATCAGATACGCAGTATTTT. Translating it yields CASSVAGGGSDTQYF. The chain recombines TRBV9 with TRBJ2-3; 8 bases align to TRBD2. V shed 0 bases and J 4 bases; nucleotides not matched to a gene: 4. The CDR3 is made up of 15 amino acids. Germline V gene lookup returns CDR1 SGDLS and CDR2 YYNGEE. Based on the CDR3 plus reference TRBV9 and TRBJ2-3, the full variable domain is DSGVTQTPKHLITATGQRVTLRCSPRSGDLSVYWYQQSLDQGLQFLIQYYNGEERAKGNILERFSAQQFPDLHSELNLSSLELGDSALYFCASSVAGGGSDTQYFGPGTRLTVL.

In nucleotides, the CDR3 is TGTGCCAGCAGCGTAGCAGGGGGCAACGGAAACACCATATATTTT. Translated: CASSVAGGNGNTIYF. The chain recombines TRBV9 with TRBJ1-3; the match to TRBD1 covers 8 bases. Trimming cost V 0 bases and J 4 bases; bases outside gene matches: 3. Looked up from germline, CDR1 is SGDLS and CDR2 is YYNGEE. The CDR3 consists of 15 residues.

The rearrangement uses TRBV5-4 and TRBJ1-1; D unclear. Germline CDR1 is SGHNT and CDR2 is YYREEE (reference sequence). The V end was cut by 3 bases, the J end by 1 base, with 13 bases between. The CDR3 runs to 15 residues. CDR3 residues: CASSSQPTGNTEAFF. The DNA of the CDR3 is TGTGCCAGCAGCTCCCAGCCCACGGGGAACACTGAAGCTTTCTTT.

CDR3 amino acids: CASSYQQGYTEAFF. CDR3 DNA sequence: TGTGCCAGCAGCTATCAACAGGGGTACACTGAAGCTTTCTTT. The chain carries TRBV7-9 and TRBJ1-1, with 7 bases fitting TRBD1. Trimming at V came to 4 bases and at J to 3 bases, leaving 5 bases not matched to a gene. Germline CDR1 is SEHNR and CDR2 is FQNEAQ (reference sequence). The CDR3 sequence is 14 residues long.

This sequence joins TRBV9 and TRBJ2-1, with TRBD2 matching 8 bases. V lost 0 bases to trimming and J lost 3 bases; unmatched junction nucleotides: 8. Germline V gene sequence: CDR1 SGDLS, CDR2 YYNGEE. The CDR3 is made up of 17 amino acids. The CDR3 region has the DNA TGTGCCAGCAGCGTAGCAGCGAGCGGGGGACTCTACAATGAGCAGTTCTTC. This codes for CASSVAASGGLYNEQFF.

DNA of the CDR3: TGTGCCAGTACCGACACCGGTTGGGCCACGGAGACCCAGTACTTC. It specifies CASTDTGWATETQYF. This chain links TRBV19 with TRBJ2-5; no clear D gene. V lost 7 bases and J lost 5, with 20 bases in between. Germline CDR1 reads LNHDA; CDR2 reads SQIVND (reference sequence). The CDR3 consists of 15 residues.

V and J are TRBV30 and TRBJ1-1; TRBD1 aligns across 10 bases. This CDR3 has 13 residues. J gave up 4 bases and V 4 bases, and 3 bases lay outside the gene matches. Germline V gene data show CDR1 as GTSNPN and CDR2 as SVGIG (reference sequence). The CDR3: CAWNGQGGTEAFF. The CDR3 bases are TGTGCCTGGAATGGACAGGGGGGCACTGAAGCTTTCTTT.

The chain is built from TRBV19 and TRBJ2-3; perhaps TRBD2 as D (6 bases). The germline gives CDR1 LNHDA, CDR2 SQIVND (reference sequence). The CDR3 length is 16 residues. Trimming left V 3 bases short and J 0 bases short, with 13 bases between. The CDR3 sequence is CASSMGRTGSTDTQYF. DNA of the CDR3: TGTGCCAGTAGTATGGGGAGGACGGGGAGCACAGATACGCAGTATTTT.

In DNA form, the CDR3 reads TGCAGCGTAGCAGGTATAGGGGGTGAAAAACTGTTTTTT. This gives the protein CSVAGIGGEKLFF. The chain carries TRBV29-1 and TRBJ1-4; a weak D match, TRBD1 (6 bases). V was shortened by 6 bases and J by 7 bases, with 15 bases between the two germline ends. Germline CDR1 reads SQVTM; CDR2 reads ANQGSEA. The CDR3 spans 13 residues.

The gene calls are TRBV30 and TRBJ2-7, with 7 bases lining up with TRBD1. Germline CDR1 is GTSNPN and CDR2 is SVGIG (reference sequence). With V trimmed by 3 bases and J by 5 bases, 7 bases remained unmatched. CDR3 length equals 13 residues. Written as DNA, the CDR3 is TGTGCCTGGAGGGCGACAGGGACCCACGAGCAGTACTTC. The encoded protein is CAWRATGTHEQYF. Full variable domain (missing parts from reference TRBV30 and TRBJ2-7): SQTIHQWPATLVQPVGSPLSLECTVEGTSNPNLYWYRQAAGRGLQLLFYSVGIGQISSEVPQNLSASRPQDRQFILSSKKLLLSDSGFYLCAWRATGTHEQYFGPGTRLTVT.

This clone was counted only a few times. This sequence joins TRBV5-4 and TRBJ1-5; 7 positions agree with TRBD1. V gave up 4 bases and J gave up 7 bases; unmatched junction bases: 8. The CDR3 runs 14 residues. Germline-derived CDR1 and CDR2 are SGHNT and YYREEE (reference sequence). The CDR3 is CASSIDRVGQPQHF. In nucleotides, the CDR3 is TGTGCCAGCAGCATTGACAGGGTAGGGCAGCCCCAGCATTTT.

The rearrangement uses TRBV19 and TRBJ2-7; 7 bases map to TRBD1. Germline values: CDR1 LNHDA, CDR2 SQIVND (reference sequence). The CDR3 length is 15 residues. V lost 3 bases and J lost 1; bases outside the gene matches: 6. CDR3 region: CASSIRHRGSYEQYF. DNA for the CDR3: TGTGCCAGTAGTATTCGGCACAGGGGATCCTACGAGCAGTACTTC.

This chain joins TRBV5-1 and TRBJ2-6, with D possibly matching TRBD1 (6 bases). The CDR3 covers 18 residues. Trimming removed 0 bases from V and 0 bases from J, with 13 bases in between. Germline CDR1 is SGHRS and CDR2 is YFSETQ. The CDR3 sequence: CASSLVWTVISGANVLTF. The CDR3 DNA sequence: TGCGCCAGCAGCTTGGTTTGGACAGTCATCTCTGGGGCCAACGTCCTGACTTTC.

This clone turned up a few times. V is TRBV5-1 and J is TRBJ2-7; 7 bases fit TRBD1. Germline loops: CDR1 SGHRS, CDR2 YFSETQ. The CDR3 spans 15 residues. The V segment lost 5 bases and the J segment 3 bases; nucleotides outside the gene matches: 11. CDR3 protein: CASRPGTEGFYEQYF. The CDR3, as DNA: TGCGCCAGCAGGCCGGGGACAGAAGGATTCTACGAGCAGTACTTC.

The CDR3 DNA reads TGTGCCAGCAGTCCCGGACAGGGGGGGACCTATGGCTACACCTTC. Its translation is CASSPGQGGTYGYTF. This chain joins TRBV6-1 and TRBJ1-2; 10 nucleotides match TRBD1. The CDR3 extends over 15 amino acids. Trimming removed 5 bases from V and 4 bases from J; junction bases left unmatched: 7. Per the germline V gene, CDR1 is MNHNS and CDR2 is SASEGT.

This sequence joins TRBV5-1 and TRBJ2-1, with D tentatively TRBD1 (5 bases). The V and J ends lost 0 bases and 5 bases respectively, with 9 bases between them. The CDR3 sequence is 14 residues long. Germline loops: CDR1 SGHRS, CDR2 YFSETQ. The CDR3 spells CASSLGRADNEQFF. CDR3 nucleotide sequence: TGCGCCAGCAGCTTGGGCAGGGCGGACAATGAGCAGTTCTTC.

This clone was counted between two and nine times. Here the CDR3 DNA reads TGCGCCAGCAGCTGGGGGACAGGGCGCAATCAGCCCCAGCATTTT. The encoded protein is CASSWGTGRNQPQHF. The rearrangement uses TRBV5-1 and TRBJ1-5, with 9 nucleotides matching TRBD1. The junction had 3 bases not matched to a gene; V was cut back by 3 bases and J by 2 bases. Germline V lookup: CDR1 SGHRS, CDR2 YFSETQ. CDR3 length: 15 residues.

The chain has TRBV2 and TRBJ1-5; possible D gene TRBD1, 5 bases. The CDR3 covers 12 residues. Germline V lookup: CDR1 SNHLY, CDR2 FYNNEI. V was shortened by 7 bases and J by 6 bases, with 10 bases between the two germline ends. This chain's CDR3 is CASTRGLQPQHF. CDR3 nucleotides: TGTGCCAGCACAAGGGGCCTTCAGCCCCAGCATTTT.

The chain employs TRBV9 and TRBJ2-5; 12 positions match TRBD2. Germline assignment: CDR1 SGDLS and CDR2 YYNGEE. The CDR3 extends over 14 amino acids. Trimming removed 4 bases from V and 4 bases from J; junction bases left unmatched: 2. This chain's CDR3 is CASSSGLAGETQYF. The CDR3 DNA follows: TGTGCCAGCAGCTCGGGACTAGCGGGAGAGACCCAGTACTTC.